The clone carrying this TCR beta chain was picked up one time. The germline V gene encodes CDR1 LGHNT and CDR2 FRNRAP. This CDR3 is 13 amino acids long. Trimming left V 5 bases short and J 1 base short, with 8 bases between. The source of the sample is a study of blood T cell repertoires in COVID-19. About the study: The United States, Italy and Spain provided the acute and convalescent COVID-19 samples. PBMCs, B-cell-depleted T cells, or T cells provided the cDNA or gDNA that made up the material.

Per the original data handling: For nucleated cells, counts were estimated from reference gene primer amplification. Measured with immunoSEQ multiplex PCR; TCRdb has only the in-frame clones, and not every one. From that table come the V and J calls and clone size; the DNA was used to work out D and trimming. Here the sample spans roughly 140,000 clones, 88% being singletons. The specimen sequenced was peripheral blood. The V call is TRBV12-5, the J call TRBJ1-1; TRBD1 is a possible D gene (5 bases). The source of this sequence is a woman in her fifties or sixties with acute or convalescent COVID-19. The CDR3 protein is CASGVTENTEAFF. DNA for the CDR3: TGTGCTAGTGGTGTGACAGAGAACACTGAAGCTTTCTTT.